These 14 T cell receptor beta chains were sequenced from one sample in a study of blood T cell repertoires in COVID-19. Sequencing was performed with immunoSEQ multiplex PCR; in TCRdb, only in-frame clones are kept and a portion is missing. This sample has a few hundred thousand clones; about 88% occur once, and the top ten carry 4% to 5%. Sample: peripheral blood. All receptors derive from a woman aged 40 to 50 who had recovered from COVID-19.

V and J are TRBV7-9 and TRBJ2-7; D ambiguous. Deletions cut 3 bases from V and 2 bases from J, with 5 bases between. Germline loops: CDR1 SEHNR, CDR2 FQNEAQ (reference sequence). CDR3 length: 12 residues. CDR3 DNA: TGTGCCAGCAGCTTCTATGCCTACGAGCAGTACTTC. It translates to CASSFYAYEQYF.

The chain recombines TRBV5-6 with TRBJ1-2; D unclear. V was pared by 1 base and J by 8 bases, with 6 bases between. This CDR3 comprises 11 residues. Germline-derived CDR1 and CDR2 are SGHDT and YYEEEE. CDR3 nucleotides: TGTGCCAGCAGCTTGATAAGCGGCTACACCTTC. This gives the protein CASSLISGYTF.

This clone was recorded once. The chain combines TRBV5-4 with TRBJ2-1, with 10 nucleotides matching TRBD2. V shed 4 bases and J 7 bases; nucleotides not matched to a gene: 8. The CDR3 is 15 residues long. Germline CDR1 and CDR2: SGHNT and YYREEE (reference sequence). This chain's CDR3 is CASSQTSGFWNEQFF. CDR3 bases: TGTGCCAGCAGCCAGACTAGCGGGTTTTGGAATGAGCAGTTCTTC.

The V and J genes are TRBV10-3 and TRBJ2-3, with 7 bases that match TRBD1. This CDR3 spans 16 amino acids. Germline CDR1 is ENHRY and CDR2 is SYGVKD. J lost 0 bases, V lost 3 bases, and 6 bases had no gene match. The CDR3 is CAISELQGRSTDTQYF. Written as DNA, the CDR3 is TGTGCCATCAGTGAACTACAGGGGAGAAGCACAGATACGCAGTATTTT.

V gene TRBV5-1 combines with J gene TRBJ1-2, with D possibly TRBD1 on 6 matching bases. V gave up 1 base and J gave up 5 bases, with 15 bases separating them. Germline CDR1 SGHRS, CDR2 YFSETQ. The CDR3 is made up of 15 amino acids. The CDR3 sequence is CASSLMAGEGYGYTF. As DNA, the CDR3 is TGCGCCAGCAGCTTGATGGCAGGGGAAGGGTATGGCTACACCTTC.

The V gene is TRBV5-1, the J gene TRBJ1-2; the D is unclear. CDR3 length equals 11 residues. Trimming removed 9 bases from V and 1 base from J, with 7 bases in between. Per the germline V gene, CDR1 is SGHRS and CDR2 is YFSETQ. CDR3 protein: CANAVNYGYTF. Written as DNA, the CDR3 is TGCGCCAACGCGGTTAACTATGGCTACACCTTC. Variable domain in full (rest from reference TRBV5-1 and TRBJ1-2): KAGVTQTPRYLIKTRGQQVTLSCSPISGHRSVSWYQQTPGQGLQFLFEYFSETQRNKGNFPGRFSGRQFSNSRSEMNVSTLELGDSALYLCANAVNYGYTFGSGTRLTVV.

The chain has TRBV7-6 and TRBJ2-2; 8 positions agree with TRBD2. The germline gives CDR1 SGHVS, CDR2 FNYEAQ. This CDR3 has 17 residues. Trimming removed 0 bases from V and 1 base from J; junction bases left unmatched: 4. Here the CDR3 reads CASSLASGALNTGELFF. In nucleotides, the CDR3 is TGTGCCAGCAGCTTAGCTAGCGGGGCCTTGAACACCGGGGAGCTGTTTTTT.

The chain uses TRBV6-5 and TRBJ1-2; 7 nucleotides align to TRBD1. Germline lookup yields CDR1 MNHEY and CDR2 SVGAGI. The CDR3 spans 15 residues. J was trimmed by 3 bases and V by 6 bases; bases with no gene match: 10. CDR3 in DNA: TGTGCCAGCAGGTGGACAGGTTCTTCTGACTATGGCTACACCTTC. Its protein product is CASRWTGSSDYGYTF.

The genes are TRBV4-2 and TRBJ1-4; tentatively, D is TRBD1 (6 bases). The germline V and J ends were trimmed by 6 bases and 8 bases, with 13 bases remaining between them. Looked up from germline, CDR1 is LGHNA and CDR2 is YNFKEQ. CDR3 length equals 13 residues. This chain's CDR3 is CASSRTDREKLFF. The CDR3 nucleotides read TGTGCCAGCAGTCGGACAGATCGAGAAAAACTGTTTTTT.

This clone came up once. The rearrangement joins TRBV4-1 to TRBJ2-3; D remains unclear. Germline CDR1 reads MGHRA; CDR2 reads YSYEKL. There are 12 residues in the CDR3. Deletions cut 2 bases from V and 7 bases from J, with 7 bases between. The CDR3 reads CASSQSYNTQYF. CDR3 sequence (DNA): TGCGCCAGCAGCCAATCTTATAATACGCAGTATTTT.

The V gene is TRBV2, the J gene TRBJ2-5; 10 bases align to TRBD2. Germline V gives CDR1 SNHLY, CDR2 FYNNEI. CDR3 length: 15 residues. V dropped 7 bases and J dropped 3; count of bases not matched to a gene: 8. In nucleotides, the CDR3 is TGTGCCAGCATCAGGTTCGGGACTAGCGAAGAGACCCAGTACTTC. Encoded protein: CASIRFGTSEETQYF.

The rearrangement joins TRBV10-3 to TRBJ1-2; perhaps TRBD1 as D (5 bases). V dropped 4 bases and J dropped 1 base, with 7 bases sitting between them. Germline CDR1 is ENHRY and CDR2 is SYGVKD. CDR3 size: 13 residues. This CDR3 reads CAISGQHNYGYTF. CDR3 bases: TGTGCCATCAGTGGACAGCATAACTATGGCTACACCTTC.

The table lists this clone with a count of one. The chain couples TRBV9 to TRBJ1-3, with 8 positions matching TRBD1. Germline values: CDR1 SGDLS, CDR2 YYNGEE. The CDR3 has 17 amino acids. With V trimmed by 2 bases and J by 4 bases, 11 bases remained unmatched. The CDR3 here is CASSVGTGFPLGNTIYF. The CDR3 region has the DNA TGTGCCAGCAGCGTGGGGACAGGCTTCCCTTTAGGAAACACCATATATTTT.

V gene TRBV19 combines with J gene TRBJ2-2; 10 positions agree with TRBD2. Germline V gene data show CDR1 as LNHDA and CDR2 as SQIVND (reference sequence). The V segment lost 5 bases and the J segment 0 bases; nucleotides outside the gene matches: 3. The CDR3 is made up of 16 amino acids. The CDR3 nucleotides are TGTGCCAGTAGTTGGCTAGCGGGGGCGAACACCGGGGAGCTGTTTTTT. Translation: CASSWLAGANTGELFF.